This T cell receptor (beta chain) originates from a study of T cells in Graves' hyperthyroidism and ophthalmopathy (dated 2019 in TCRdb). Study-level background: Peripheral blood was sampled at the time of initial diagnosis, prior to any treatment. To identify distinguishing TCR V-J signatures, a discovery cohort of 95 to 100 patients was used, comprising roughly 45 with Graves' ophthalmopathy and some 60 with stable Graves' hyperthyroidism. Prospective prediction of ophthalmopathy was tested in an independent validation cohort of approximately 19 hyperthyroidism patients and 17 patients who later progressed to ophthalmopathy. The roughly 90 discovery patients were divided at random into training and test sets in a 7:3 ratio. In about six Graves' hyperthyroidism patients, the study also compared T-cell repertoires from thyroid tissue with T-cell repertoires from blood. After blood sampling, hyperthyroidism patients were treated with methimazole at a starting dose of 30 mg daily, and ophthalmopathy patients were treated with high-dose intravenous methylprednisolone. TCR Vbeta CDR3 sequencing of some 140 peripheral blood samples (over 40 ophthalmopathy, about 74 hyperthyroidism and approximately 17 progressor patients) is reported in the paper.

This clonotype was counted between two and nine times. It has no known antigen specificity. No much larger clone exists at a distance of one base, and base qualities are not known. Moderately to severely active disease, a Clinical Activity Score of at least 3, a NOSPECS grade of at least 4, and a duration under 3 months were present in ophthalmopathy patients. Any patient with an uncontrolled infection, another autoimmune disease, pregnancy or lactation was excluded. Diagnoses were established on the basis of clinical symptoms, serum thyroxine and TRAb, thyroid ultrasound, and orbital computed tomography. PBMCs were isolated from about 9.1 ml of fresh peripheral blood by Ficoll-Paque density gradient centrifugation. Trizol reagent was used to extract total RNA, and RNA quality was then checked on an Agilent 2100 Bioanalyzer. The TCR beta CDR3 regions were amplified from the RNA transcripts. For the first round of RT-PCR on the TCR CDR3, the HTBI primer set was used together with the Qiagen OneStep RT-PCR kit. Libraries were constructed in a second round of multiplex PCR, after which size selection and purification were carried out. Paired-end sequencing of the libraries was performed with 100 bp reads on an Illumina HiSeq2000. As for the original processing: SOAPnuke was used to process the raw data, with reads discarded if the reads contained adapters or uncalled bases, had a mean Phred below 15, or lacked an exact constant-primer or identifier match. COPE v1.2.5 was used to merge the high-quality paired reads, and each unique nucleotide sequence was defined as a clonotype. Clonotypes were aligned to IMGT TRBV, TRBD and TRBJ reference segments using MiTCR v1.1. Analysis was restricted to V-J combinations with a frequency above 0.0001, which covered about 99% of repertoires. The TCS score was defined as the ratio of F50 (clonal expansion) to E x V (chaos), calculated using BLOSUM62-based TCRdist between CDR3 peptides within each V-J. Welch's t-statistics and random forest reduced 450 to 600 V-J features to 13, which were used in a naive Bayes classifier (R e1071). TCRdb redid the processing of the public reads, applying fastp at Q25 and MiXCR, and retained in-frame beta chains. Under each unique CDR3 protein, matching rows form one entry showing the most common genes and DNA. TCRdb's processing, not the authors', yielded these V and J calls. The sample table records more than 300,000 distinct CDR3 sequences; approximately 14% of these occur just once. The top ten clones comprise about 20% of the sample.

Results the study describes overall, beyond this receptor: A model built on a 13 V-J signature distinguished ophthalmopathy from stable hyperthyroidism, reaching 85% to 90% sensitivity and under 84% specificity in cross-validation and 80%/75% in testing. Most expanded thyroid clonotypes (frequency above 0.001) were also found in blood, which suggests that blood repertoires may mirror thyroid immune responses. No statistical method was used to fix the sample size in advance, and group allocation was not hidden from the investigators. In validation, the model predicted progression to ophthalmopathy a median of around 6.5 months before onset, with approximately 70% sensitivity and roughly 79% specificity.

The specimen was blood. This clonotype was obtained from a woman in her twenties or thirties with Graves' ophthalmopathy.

The CDR3 has the sequence CASSQEDGRYYGYTF. The DNA reads as follows: TGCGCCAGCAGCCAAGAAGATGGCCGTTACTATGGCTACACCTTC. The chain couples TRBV4-1 to TRBJ1-2; the D gene lacks a confident call. According to the germline V gene, CDR1 reads MGHRA and CDR2 reads YSYEKL. The CDR3 contains 15 residues, cysteine and phenylalanine counted. Only the CDR3 part of the read is kept: 45 bases, read in frame from the first base. A distance of 11 bases separates the germline ends of V and J, which lose 0 bases and 3 bases respectively.